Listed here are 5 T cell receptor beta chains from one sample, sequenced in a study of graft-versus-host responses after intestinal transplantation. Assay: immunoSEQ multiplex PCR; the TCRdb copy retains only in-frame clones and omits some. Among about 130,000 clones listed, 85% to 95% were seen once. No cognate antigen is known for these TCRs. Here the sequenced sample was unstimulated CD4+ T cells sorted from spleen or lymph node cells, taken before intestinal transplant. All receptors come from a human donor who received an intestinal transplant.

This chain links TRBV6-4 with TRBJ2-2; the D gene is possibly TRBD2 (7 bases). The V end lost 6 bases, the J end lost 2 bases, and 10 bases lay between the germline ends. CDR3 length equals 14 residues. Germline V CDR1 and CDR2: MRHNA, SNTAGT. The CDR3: CASRRGGNTGELFF. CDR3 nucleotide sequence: TGTGCCAGCAGGAGGGGGGGAAACACCGGGGAGCTGTTTTTT.

CDR3 sequence reads: CASSLASTYNEQFF. For the CDR3, the DNA is TGTGCCAGCAGCTTGGCCAGCACCTACAATGAGCAGTTCTTC. The rearrangement uses TRBV5-4 and TRBJ2-1; D gene ambiguous. The germline V gene encodes CDR1 SGHNT and CDR2 YYREEE (reference sequence). V shed 0 bases and J shed 2 bases, with 6 bases lying between them. The CDR3 is 14 amino acids.

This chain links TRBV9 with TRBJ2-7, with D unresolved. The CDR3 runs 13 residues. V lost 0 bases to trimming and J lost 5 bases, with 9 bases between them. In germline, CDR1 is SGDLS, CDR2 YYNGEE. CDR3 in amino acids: CASSVEGNHEQYF. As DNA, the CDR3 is TGTGCCAGCAGCGTAGAGGGTAACCACGAGCAGTACTTC.

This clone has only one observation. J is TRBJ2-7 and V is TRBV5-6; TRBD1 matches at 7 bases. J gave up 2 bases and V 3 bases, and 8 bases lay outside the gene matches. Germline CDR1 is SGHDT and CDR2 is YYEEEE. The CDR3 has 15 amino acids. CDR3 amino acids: CASSSVGQEPYEQYF. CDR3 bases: TGTGCCAGCAGCTCCGTAGGACAGGAACCCTACGAGCAGTACTTC.

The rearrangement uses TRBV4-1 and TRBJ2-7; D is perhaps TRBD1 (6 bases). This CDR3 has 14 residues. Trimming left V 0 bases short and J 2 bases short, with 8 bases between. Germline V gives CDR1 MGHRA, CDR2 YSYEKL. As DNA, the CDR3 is TGCGCCAGCAGCCAAGAACAGGGTCCCTACGAGCAGTACTTC. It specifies CASSQEQGPYEQYF.